This TCR beta chain was documented in a study of blood T cell repertoires in COVID-19. V lost 5 bases and J 2 bases, leaving 17 bases between the germline ends. The CDR3 is made up of 16 amino acids. The germline gives CDR1 LNHDA, CDR2 SQIVND (reference sequence). This clone was seen a few times. Here immunoSEQ multiplex PCR was the method, and the copy in TCRdb shows in-frame clones only, minus some. The sample includes 60,000 to 65,000 clones, roughly 71% of them seen just once. This receptor was identified in a woman of 80 years or more with acute or convalescent COVID-19. The rearrangement uses TRBV19 and TRBJ2-3, with a tentative D call TRBD2 (6 bases). Input material: peripheral blood. The DNA for the CDR3 is TGTGCCAGTAGTCCCGGGGGTAGCGGACTCACAGATACGCAGTATTTT. It is translated as CASSPGGSGLTDTQYF.